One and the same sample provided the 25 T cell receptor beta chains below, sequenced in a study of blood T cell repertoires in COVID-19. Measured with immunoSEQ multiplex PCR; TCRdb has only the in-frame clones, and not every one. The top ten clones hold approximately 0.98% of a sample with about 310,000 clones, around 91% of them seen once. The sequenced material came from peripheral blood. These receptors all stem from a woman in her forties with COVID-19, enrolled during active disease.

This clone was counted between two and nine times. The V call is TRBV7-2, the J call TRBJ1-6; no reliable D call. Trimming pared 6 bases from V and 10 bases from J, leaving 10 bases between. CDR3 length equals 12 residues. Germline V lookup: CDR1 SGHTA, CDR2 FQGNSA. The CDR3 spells CASRLTGSPLHF. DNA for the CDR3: TGTGCCAGCAGATTAACGGGGTCACCCCTCCACTTT.

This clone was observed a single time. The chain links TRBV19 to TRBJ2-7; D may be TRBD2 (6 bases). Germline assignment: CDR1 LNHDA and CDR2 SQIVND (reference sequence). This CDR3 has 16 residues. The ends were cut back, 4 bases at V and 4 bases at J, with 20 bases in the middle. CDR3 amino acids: CASSKISGVGKYEQYF. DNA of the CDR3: TGTGCCAGTAGTAAGATATCGGGGGTCGGGAAATACGAGCAGTACTTC.

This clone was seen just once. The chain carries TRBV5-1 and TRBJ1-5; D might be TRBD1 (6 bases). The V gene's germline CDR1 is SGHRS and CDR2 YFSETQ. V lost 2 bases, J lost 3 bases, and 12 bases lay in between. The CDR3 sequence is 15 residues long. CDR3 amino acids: CASSFDGDTNQPQHF. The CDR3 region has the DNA TGCGCCAGCAGCTTCGATGGGGACACCAATCAGCCCCAGCATTTT.

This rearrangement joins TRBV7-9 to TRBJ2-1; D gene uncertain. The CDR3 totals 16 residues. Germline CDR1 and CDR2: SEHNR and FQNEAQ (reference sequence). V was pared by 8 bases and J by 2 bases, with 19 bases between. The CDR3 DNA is TGTGCCAGCTCAACCCCCCCCAGCGACCCCTACAATGAGCAGTTCTTC. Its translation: CASSTPPSDPYNEQFF.

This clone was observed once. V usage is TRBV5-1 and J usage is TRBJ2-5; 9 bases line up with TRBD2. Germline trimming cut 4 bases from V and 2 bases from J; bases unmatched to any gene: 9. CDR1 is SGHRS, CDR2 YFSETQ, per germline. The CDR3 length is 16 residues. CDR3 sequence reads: CASSPIPLAGQETQYF. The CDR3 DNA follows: TGCGCCAGCAGCCCAATCCCTCTAGCGGGGCAAGAGACCCAGTACTTC.

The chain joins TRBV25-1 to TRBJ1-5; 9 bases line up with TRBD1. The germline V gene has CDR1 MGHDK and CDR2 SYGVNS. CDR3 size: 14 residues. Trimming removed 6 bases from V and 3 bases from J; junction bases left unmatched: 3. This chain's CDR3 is CASRGTGHNQPQHF. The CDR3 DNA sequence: TGTGCCAGCAGGGGGACAGGGCACAATCAGCCCCAGCATTTT.

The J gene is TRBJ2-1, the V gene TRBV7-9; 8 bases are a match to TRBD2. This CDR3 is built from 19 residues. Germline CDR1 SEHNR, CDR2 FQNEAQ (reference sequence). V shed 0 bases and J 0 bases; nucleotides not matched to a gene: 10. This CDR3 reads CASSLAQGPAGVSYNEQFF. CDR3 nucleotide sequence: TGTGCCAGCAGCTTAGCGCAGGGTCCAGCGGGAGTCTCCTACAATGAGCAGTTCTTC.

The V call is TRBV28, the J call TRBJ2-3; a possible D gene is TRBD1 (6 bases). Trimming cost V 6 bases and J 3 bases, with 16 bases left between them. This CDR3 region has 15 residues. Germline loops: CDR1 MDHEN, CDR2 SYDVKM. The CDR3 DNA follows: TGTGCCAGCAGACTTGGAGCACAGGGTACAGATACGCAGTATTTT. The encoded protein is CASRLGAQGTDTQYF.

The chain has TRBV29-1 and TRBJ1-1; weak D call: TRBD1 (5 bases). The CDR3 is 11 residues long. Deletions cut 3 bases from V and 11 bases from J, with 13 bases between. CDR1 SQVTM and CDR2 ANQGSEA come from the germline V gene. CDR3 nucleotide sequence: TGCAGCGTTGATCTTCAGGGAAGGGCTTTCTTT. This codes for CSVDLQGRAFF.

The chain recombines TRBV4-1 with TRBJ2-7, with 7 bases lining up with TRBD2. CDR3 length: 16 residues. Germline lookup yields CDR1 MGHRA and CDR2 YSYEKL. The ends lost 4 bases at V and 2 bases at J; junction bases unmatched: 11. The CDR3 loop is CASSPQAAGVPYEQYF. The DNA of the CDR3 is TGCGCCAGCAGCCCCCAAGCGGCGGGAGTCCCCTACGAGCAGTACTTC.

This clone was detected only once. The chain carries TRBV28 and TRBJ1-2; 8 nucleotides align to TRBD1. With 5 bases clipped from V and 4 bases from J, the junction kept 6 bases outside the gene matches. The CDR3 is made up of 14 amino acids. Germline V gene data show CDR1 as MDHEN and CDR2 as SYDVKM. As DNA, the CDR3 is TGTGCCAGCAGTCCCTCAGGGGGCAGCTATGGCTACACCTTC. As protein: CASSPSGGSYGYTF.

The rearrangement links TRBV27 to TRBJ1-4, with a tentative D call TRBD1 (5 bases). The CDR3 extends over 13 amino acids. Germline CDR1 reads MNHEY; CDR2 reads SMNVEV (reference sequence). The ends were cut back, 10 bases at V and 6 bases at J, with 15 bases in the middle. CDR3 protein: CATNGGGDEKLFF. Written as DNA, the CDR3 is TGTGCCACTAACGGGGGAGGGGATGAAAAACTGTTTTTT.

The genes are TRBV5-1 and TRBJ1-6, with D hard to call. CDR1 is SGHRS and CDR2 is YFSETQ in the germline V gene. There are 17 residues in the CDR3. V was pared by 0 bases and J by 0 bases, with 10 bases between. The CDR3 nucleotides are TGCGCCAGCAGCTTGGATGGACTGAGCTCCTATAATTCACCCCTCCACTTT. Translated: CASSLDGLSSYNSPLHF.

This chain's CDR3 is CASRQGWDTQYF. The CDR3 DNA is TGTGCCAGCCGACAGGGATGGGATACGCAGTATTTT. The genes are TRBV19 and TRBJ2-3, with 7 bases fitting TRBD1. Germline V gene lookup returns CDR1 LNHDA and CDR2 SQIVND (reference sequence). The V gene end was trimmed by 9 bases and the J gene end by 6 bases; junction bases not matched to a gene: 6. This CDR3 comprises 12 residues.

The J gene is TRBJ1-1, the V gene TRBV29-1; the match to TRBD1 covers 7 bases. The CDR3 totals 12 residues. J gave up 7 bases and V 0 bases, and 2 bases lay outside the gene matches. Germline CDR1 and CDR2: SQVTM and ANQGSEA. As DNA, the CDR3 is TGCAGCGTTGAAGATTGGGACAGTGAAGCTTTCTTT. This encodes CSVEDWDSEAFF.

The CDR3 reads CASQTSGGPYEQYF. The CDR3 DNA sequence: TGTGCCAGCCAAACCTCGGGAGGACCCTACGAGCAGTACTTC. The chain joins TRBV28 to TRBJ2-7; 7 nucleotides match TRBD2. The CDR3 spans 14 residues. The V segment lost 8 bases and the J segment 2 bases; nucleotides outside the gene matches: 9. Germline-derived CDR1 and CDR2 are MDHEN and SYDVKM.

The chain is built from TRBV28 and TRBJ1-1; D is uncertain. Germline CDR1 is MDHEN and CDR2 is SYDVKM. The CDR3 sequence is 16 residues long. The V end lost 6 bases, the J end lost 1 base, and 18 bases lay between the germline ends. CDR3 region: CASSLRGPVGNTEAFF. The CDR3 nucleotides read TGTGCCAGCAGCCTACGGGGTCCTGTGGGGAACACTGAAGCTTTCTTT.

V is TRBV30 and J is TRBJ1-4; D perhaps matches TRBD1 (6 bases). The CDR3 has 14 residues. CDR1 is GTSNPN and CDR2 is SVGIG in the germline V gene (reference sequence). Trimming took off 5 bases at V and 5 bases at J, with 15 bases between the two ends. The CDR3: CAWGKGRGNEKLFF. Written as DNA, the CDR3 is TGTGCCTGGGGGAAAGGGAGGGGGAATGAAAAACTGTTTTTT.

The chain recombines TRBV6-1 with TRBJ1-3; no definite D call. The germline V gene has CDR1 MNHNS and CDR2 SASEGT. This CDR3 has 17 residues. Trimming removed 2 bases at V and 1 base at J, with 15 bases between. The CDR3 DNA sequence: TGTGCCAGCAGTGAAAGGGTCGGGGTTCGGTCTGGAAACACCATATATTTT. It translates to CASSERVGVRSGNTIYF.

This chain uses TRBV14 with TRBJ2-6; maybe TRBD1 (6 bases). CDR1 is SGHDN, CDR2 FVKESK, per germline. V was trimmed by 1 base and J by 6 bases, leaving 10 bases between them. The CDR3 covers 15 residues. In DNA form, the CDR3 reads TGTGCCAGCAGCCAAGGTGGGACAACGGCCAACGTCCTGACTTTC. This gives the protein CASSQGGTTANVLTF. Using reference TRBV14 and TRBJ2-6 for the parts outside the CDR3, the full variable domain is EAGVTQFPSHSVIEKGQTVTLRCDPISGHDNLYWYRRVMGKEIKFLLHFVKESKQDESGMPNNRFLAERTGGTYSTLKVQPAELEDSGVYFCASSQGGTTANVLTFGAGSRLTVL.

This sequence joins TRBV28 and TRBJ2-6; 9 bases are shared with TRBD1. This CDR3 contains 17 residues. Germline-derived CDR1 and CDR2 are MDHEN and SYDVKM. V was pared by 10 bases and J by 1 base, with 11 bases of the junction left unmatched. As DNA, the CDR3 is TGTGCCACTACTCCGGGACAGGGAGTTTCTGGGGCCAACGTCCTGACTTTC. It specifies CATTPGQGVSGANVLTF.

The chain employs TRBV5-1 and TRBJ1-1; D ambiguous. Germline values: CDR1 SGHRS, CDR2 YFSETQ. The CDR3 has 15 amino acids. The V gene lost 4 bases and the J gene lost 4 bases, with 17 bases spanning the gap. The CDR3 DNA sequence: TGCGCCAGCAGCCCAGGAGGCTTAACGGGCACTGAAGCTTTCTTT. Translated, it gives CASSPGGLTGTEAFF.

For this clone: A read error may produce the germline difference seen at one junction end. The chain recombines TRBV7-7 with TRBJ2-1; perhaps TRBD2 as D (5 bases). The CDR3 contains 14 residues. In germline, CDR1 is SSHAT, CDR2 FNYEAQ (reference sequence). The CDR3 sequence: CASSPGRGNNEQFF. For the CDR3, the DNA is TGTGCTAGCAGCCCCGGACGGGGAAACAATGAGCAGTTCTTC. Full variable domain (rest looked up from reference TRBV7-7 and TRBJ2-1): GAGVSQSPRYKVTKRGQDVTLRCDPISSHATLYWYQQALGQGPEFLTYFNYEAQPDKSGLPSDRFSAERPEGSISTLTIQRTEQRDSAMYRCASSPGRGNNEQFFGPGTRLTVL.

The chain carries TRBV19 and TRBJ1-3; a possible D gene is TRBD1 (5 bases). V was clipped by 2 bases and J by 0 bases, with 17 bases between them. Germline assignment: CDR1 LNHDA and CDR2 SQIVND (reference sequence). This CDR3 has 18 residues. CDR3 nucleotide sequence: TGTGCCAGTAGTATAAGGCAGGGCCCCACTCTCTCTGGAAACACCATATATTTT. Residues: CASSIRQGPTLSGNTIYF.

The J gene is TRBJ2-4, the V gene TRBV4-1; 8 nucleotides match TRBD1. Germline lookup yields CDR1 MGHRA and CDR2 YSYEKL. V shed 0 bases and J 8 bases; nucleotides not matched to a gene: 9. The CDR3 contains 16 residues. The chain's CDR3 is CASSQDLRQGWDIQYF. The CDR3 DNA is TGCGCCAGCAGCCAAGATCTCCGACAGGGGTGGGACATTCAGTACTTC.